The next 23 T cell receptor beta chains were all read from a single sample in a study of T cells in Graves' hyperthyroidism and ophthalmopathy. Amplification of TCR beta CDR3 regions used RNA as the template. Primed by the HTBI set, a first-round RT-PCR was run on the TCR CDR3. TCRdb ran MiXCR on the multiplex PCR reads and lists one entry per CDR3 protein. The data contain 380,000 or so distinct CDR3 sequences, roughly 14% of them singletons. Sequencing used blood. These receptors were taken from a man aged 30 to 45 with Graves' hyperthyroidism that later progressed to Graves' ophthalmopathy.

This clonotype was recorded at least ten times. The chain carries TRBV27 and TRBJ1-4; D possibly corresponds to TRBD1 (5 bases). This CDR3 is built from 15 residues. Between the trimmed V and J ends, which lost 4 bases and 0 bases, there was a span of 9 bases. CDR1 is MNHEY, CDR2 SMNVEV, per germline (reference sequence). This CDR3 is CASSWGGATNEKLFF. The CDR3 bases are TGTGCCAGCAGTTGGGGAGGGGCAACTAATGAAAAACTGTTTTTT.

The gene calls are TRBV6-1 and TRBJ2-1, with 11 bases matching TRBD2. The CDR3 loop spans 15 amino acids. The ends lost 5 bases at V and 9 bases at J; junction bases unmatched: 9. Germline CDR1 MNHNS, CDR2 SASEGT. CDR3 in amino acids: CASSPLAGGEVEQFF. CDR3 DNA sequence: TGTGCCAGCAGTCCCTTAGCGGGGGGGGAAGTTGAGCAGTTCTTC.

Notes on this clonotype: It may be a read error: a sequence one base away is much more abundant. Here the CDR3 DNA reads TGTGCCTGGAGTGGGGGGCAGGGCGAGCAGTACTTC. Its protein product is CAWSGGQGEQYF. The gene calls are TRBV30 and TRBJ2-7, with a possible D match to TRBD1 (6 bases). CDR1 GTSNPN and CDR2 SVGIG come from the germline V gene (reference sequence). The CDR3 covers 12 residues. Deletions cut 1 base from V and 6 bases from J, with 10 bases between.

In this sample, this clonotype turned up many times. V is TRBV28 and J is TRBJ1-6; maybe TRBD1 (5 bases). Germline assignment: CDR1 MDHEN and CDR2 SYDVKM. The CDR3 runs 14 residues. V was clipped by 7 bases and J by 5 bases, with 12 bases between them. CDR3 nucleotides: TGTGCCAGCACCTGGGCAGGGAATAATTCACCCCTCCACTTT. Encoded protein: CASTWAGNNSPLHF.

CDR3 residues: CASSQGHSSNQPQHF. Here the CDR3 DNA reads TGCGCCAGCAGCCAAGGTCACAGTAGCAATCAGCCCCAGCATTTT. The chain couples TRBV4-1 to TRBJ1-5; D is undetermined. Germline CDR1 MGHRA, CDR2 YSYEKL. Trimming shortened V by 1 base and J by 0 bases, and 7 bases separated the two germline ends. CDR3 length equals 15 residues.

This clonotype was seen ten or more times. The chain has TRBV20-1 and TRBJ1-2; D call uncertain. Germline assignment: CDR1 DFQATT and CDR2 SNEGSKA (reference sequence). Between the trimmed V and J ends, which lost 3 bases and 6 bases, there was a span of 5 bases. CDR3 length: 10 residues. The CDR3 reads CSARVDGYTF. Here the CDR3 DNA reads TGCAGTGCTAGGGTTGATGGCTACACCTTC.

The chain is built from TRBV5-1 and TRBJ1-1, with D uncertain. The V gene lost 1 base and the J gene lost 4 bases, with 14 bases spanning the gap. The germline CDR1 and CDR2 sequences are SGHRS and YFSETQ. CDR3 length equals 15 residues. The CDR3 DNA is TGCGCCAGCAGCTTGCACAGCCGAGTGGGCACTGAAGCTTTCTTT. Protein: CASSLHSRVGTEAFF.

This clonotype was seen ten or more times. The gene calls are TRBV7-9 and TRBJ2-5; a possible D gene is TRBD1 (7 bases). Trimming left V 5 bases short and J 4 bases short, with 20 bases between. CDR1 is SEHNR, CDR2 FQNEAQ, per germline (reference sequence). The CDR3 runs 16 residues. CDR3 protein: CASSPLQGGWAETQYF. The CDR3 nucleotides are TGTGCCAGCAGCCCCCTGCAGGGGGGCTGGGCAGAGACCCAGTACTTC.

V usage is TRBV5-6 and J usage is TRBJ2-1, with 8 bases fitting TRBD2. Germline trimming cut 0 bases from V and 4 bases from J; bases unmatched to any gene: 6. Germline values: CDR1 SGHDT, CDR2 YYEEEE. This CDR3 contains 16 residues. For the CDR3, the DNA is TGTGCCAGCAGCTTGGGCCCCGGGACTAGATACAATGAGCAGTTCTTC. It specifies CASSLGPGTRYNEQFF. The full variable domain, in which reference TRBV5-6 and TRBJ2-1 provide the parts outside the CDR3, is DAGVTQSPTHLIKTRGQQVTLRCSPKSGHDTVSWYQQALGQGPQFIFQYYEEEERQRGNFPDRFSGHQFPNYSSELNVNALLLGDSALYLCASSLGPGTRYNEQFFGPGTRLTVL.

The chain employs TRBV6-1 and TRBJ2-2; a possible D gene is TRBD1 (5 bases). V lost 6 bases, J lost 7 bases, and 15 bases lay in between. This CDR3 is built from 14 residues. Germline CDR1 MNHNS, CDR2 SASEGT. The CDR3 DNA reads as TGTGCCAGCAGCCAAAGCAGGGCAGGCGGGGAGCTGTTTTTT. Encoded protein: CASSQSRAGGELFF.

The gene calls are TRBV15 and TRBJ1-5, with 7 bases matching TRBD1. Germline V gene sequence: CDR1 LNHNV, CDR2 YYDKDF (reference sequence). The junction had 7 bases not matched to a gene; V was cut back by 0 bases and J by 2 bases. The CDR3 length is 17 residues. The CDR3: CATSRDLGGGGNQPQHF. The CDR3 region has the DNA TGTGCCACCAGCAGAGATCTAGGGGGCGGGGGCAATCAGCCCCAGCATTTT. Based on the CDR3 plus reference TRBV15 and TRBJ1-5, the full variable domain is DAMVIQNPRYQVTQFGKPVTLSCSQTLNHNVMYWYQQKSSQAPKLLFHYYDKDFNNEADTPDNFQSRRPNTSFCFLDIRSPGLGDTAMYLCATSRDLGGGGNQPQHFGDGTRLSIL.

This clonotype was detected a few times. The chain has TRBV30 and TRBJ2-3, with 10 nucleotides matching TRBD2. The CDR3 runs 15 residues. Germline trimming cut 0 bases from V and 5 bases from J; bases unmatched to any gene: 5. The germline gives CDR1 GTSNPN, CDR2 SVGIG (reference sequence). The CDR3 DNA follows: TGTGCCTGGAGTGTACGTGAGCGGGGGGGAGATACGCAGTATTTT. Translated: CAWSVRERGGDTQYF.

This chain links TRBV3-1 with TRBJ2-1; 8 bases align to TRBD2. CDR3 length equals 19 residues. Germline V lookup: CDR1 LGHDT, CDR2 YNNKEL (reference sequence). Trimming at V came to 1 base and at J to 0 bases, leaving 11 bases not matched to a gene. The CDR3 region has the DNA TGTGCCAGCAGCCAAGCGGGAGGGGGGGGCCTCAGCTCCTACAATGAGCAGTTCTTC. Its translation: CASSQAGGGGLSSYNEQFF.

This clonotype was picked up many times. V and J are TRBV7-2 and TRBJ1-2; weak D call: TRBD1 (5 bases). Germline V gene sequence: CDR1 SGHTA, CDR2 FQGNSA. The CDR3 spans 14 residues. The V end was cut by 5 bases, the J end by 5 bases, with 15 bases between. The CDR3: CASSPGAGLYGYTF. CDR3 coding DNA: TGTGCCAGCAGCCCCGGGGCGGGGCTATATGGCTACACCTTC.

The rearrangement links TRBV12-3 or TRBV12-4 to TRBJ2-5; the D gene is possibly TRBD1 (5 bases). Trimming cost V 3 bases and J 4 bases, with 6 bases left between them. This CDR3 is built from 12 residues. CDR3 in DNA: TGTGCCAGCAGTTTGCAGGGAGAGACCCAGTACTTC. It is translated as CASSLQGETQYF.

This clonotype showed up just a few times. The rearrangement links TRBV20-1 to TRBJ1-5, with D possibly being TRBD1 (5 bases). This CDR3 spans 14 amino acids. Germline loops: CDR1 DFQATT, CDR2 SNEGSKA (reference sequence). Trimming pared 3 bases from V and 6 bases from J, leaving 15 bases between. The DNA of the CDR3 is TGCAGTGCTAGCTCTCCGGGACGCCGTCAGCCCCAGCATTTT. It codes for CSASSPGRRQPQHF.

This clonotype was seen many times. The rearrangement links TRBV7-9 to TRBJ1-2, with D maybe TRBD1 (5 bases). Germline loops: CDR1 SEHNR, CDR2 FQNEAQ (reference sequence). The length of the CDR3 is 13 residues. The V end was cut by 5 bases, the J end by 4 bases, with 11 bases between. The CDR3 DNA reads TGTGCCAGCAGCCCCGGGGGGATCTATGGCTACACCTTC. Its protein is CASSPGGIYGYTF.

This clonotype was counted a few times. V is TRBV14 and J is TRBJ1-6; D is unclear. Germline-derived CDR1 and CDR2 are SGHDN and FVKESK. The CDR3 covers 14 residues. V was trimmed by 4 bases and J by 5 bases, leaving 9 bases between them. The CDR3: CASSLRGNNSPLHF. The CDR3 region has the DNA TGTGCCAGCAGCCTACGAGGGAATAATTCACCCCTCCACTTT.

In the case of this clonotype: This likely comes from a read error, as the CDR3 has no conserved phenylalanine or tryptophan at its end. The rearrangement uses TRBV3-1 and TRBJ1-2; unclear D gene. V was cut by 0 bases and J by 8 bases, with 13 bases left in between. Germline V gene sequence: CDR1 LGHDT, CDR2 YNNKEL (reference sequence). This CDR3 spans 14 amino acids. The CDR3 DNA sequence: TGTGCCAGCAGCCAAGACAGGAGTTATTTGGGCTACACCCTC. It translates to CASSQDRSYLGYTL.

Ten or more counts support this clonotype. The CDR3, as DNA: TGCAGTGCCCAAAAACAGGGGGCGAACACTGAAGCTTTCTTT. Encoded protein: CSAQKQGANTEAFF. The J gene is TRBJ1-1, the V gene TRBV20-1, with 9 bases fitting TRBD1. With V trimmed by 6 bases and J by 1 base, 6 bases remained unmatched. The germline CDR1 and CDR2 sequences are DFQATT and SNEGSKA (reference sequence). This CDR3 is built from 14 residues.

This clonotype turned up a few times. The chain joins TRBV15 to TRBJ1-3; D remains ambiguous. Germline lookup yields CDR1 LNHNV and CDR2 YYDKDF (reference sequence). Trimming took 1 base from V and 4 from J, leaving 5 bases between them. The CDR3 is 13 amino acids. The CDR3 sequence is CATSRGPGNTIYF. For the CDR3, the DNA is TGTGCCACCAGCAGAGGACCCGGAAACACCATATATTTT.

V gene TRBV30 combines with J gene TRBJ1-3; 7 bases line up with TRBD1. This CDR3 spans 13 amino acids. V was clipped by 4 bases and J by 6 bases; unmatched bases: 6. Germline V gene data show CDR1 as GTSNPN and CDR2 as SVGIG (reference sequence). The CDR3 sequence is CAWNRGLKNTIYF. CDR3 coding DNA: TGTGCCTGGAACAGGGGATTAAAAAACACCATATATTTT. Based on the CDR3 plus reference TRBV30 and TRBJ1-3, the full variable domain is SQTIHQWPATLVQPVGSPLSLECTVEGTSNPNLYWYRQAAGRGLQLLFYSVGIGQISSEVPQNLSASRPQDRQFILSSKKLLLSDSGFYLCAWNRGLKNTIYFGEGSWLTVV.

This clonotype was observed a handful of times. The chain has TRBV13 and TRBJ1-2; no clear D gene. The CDR3 is made up of 16 amino acids. V dropped 1 base and J dropped 4 bases, with 16 bases sitting between them. Germline V gene sequence: CDR1 PRHDT, CDR2 FYEKMQ (reference sequence). CDR3 nucleotide sequence: TGTGCCAGCAGCTTAGAGGGTAGTGCCGCCTCCTATGGCTACACCTTC. Amino acid sequence: CASSLEGSAASYGYTF.